The 22 T cell receptor beta chains below all came from one sample that was sequenced in a study of blood T cell repertoires in COVID-19. Libraries were prepared by immunoSEQ multiplex PCR; TCRdb keeps only in-frame clonotypes and omits some of them. The top ten clones hold 1% of a sample with about 310,000 clones, around 86% of them seen once. The sequenced material came from peripheral blood. These receptor sequences come from a man aged 45-65 years with active or convalescent COVID-19.

The chain joins TRBV15 to TRBJ1-1; TRBD1 is a possible D gene (5 bases). Trimming cost V 0 bases and J 3 bases, with 5 bases left between them. This CDR3 has 13 amino acids. Looked up from germline, CDR1 is LNHNV and CDR2 is YYDKDF (reference sequence). CDR3 residues: CATSRDRDTEAFF. In nucleotides, the CDR3 is TGTGCCACCAGCAGAGACAGGGACACTGAAGCTTTCTTT.

The CDR3 here is CASSPIRGTFTYEQYF. For the CDR3, the DNA is TGTGCCAGCAGCCCGATACGAGGTACTTTTACCTACGAGCAGTACTTC. The chain recombines TRBV11-2 with TRBJ2-7; D call uncertain. The CDR3 loop spans 16 amino acids. Germline CDR1 SGHAT, CDR2 FQNNGV. V lost 5 bases, J lost 2 bases, and 19 bases lay in between.

The chain links TRBV24-1 to TRBJ2-7; TRBD1 matches 9 bases. CDR1 KGHDR and CDR2 SFDVKD come from the germline V gene. The CDR3 contains 15 residues. V gave up 3 bases and J gave up 3 bases; unmatched junction bases: 5. CDR3 coding DNA: TGTGCCACCAGTGATCCGACAGGGGGGGACTACGAGCAGTACTTC. This sequence encodes CATSDPTGGDYEQYF.

This chain uses TRBV18 with TRBJ2-1, with D perhaps TRBD2 (6 bases). Germline V CDR1 and CDR2: KGHSH, LQKENI. The CDR3 runs 14 residues. Trimming shortened V by 3 bases and J by 3 bases, and 9 bases separated the two germline ends. CDR3 amino acids: CASSPGLHYNEQFF. For the CDR3, the DNA is TGTGCCAGCTCACCGGGACTCCACTACAATGAGCAGTTCTTC.

The chain recombines TRBV19 with TRBJ1-2; D is possibly TRBD1 (5 bases). Germline CDR1 reads LNHDA; CDR2 reads SQIVND (reference sequence). Between the trimmed V and J ends, which lost 5 bases and 6 bases, there was a span of 22 bases. The CDR3 extends over 16 amino acids. The CDR3 nucleotides read TGTGCCAGTAGTCCTACCGGGGGTTTAGCAGGGCATGGCTACACCTTC. Translation gives CASSPTGGLAGHGYTF.

A single count supports this clone. V gene TRBV2 combines with J gene TRBJ2-3; 7 bases map to TRBD2. The CDR3 spans 14 residues. The germline V gene has CDR1 SNHLY and CDR2 FYNNEI. Unmatched junction bases numbered 4, after V lost 1 base and J lost 6 bases. The CDR3 DNA reads TGTGCCAGCAGTGAAGGGGGGGGAGGGGATACGCAGTATTTT. Amino acids: CASSEGGGGDTQYF.

The rearrangement joins TRBV7-9 to TRBJ2-7, with TRBD2 matching over 10 bases. CDR1 is SEHNR, CDR2 FQNEAQ, per germline (reference sequence). Germline trimming cut 4 bases from V and 2 bases from J; bases unmatched to any gene: 14. The CDR3 is 18 residues long. The CDR3 DNA sequence: TGTGCCAGCAGCTCCCAGGGTCTCAGGACTAGCGGTCCCTACGAGCAGTACTTC. It codes for CASSSQGLRTSGPYEQYF. Using reference TRBV7-9 and TRBJ2-7 for the parts outside the CDR3, the full variable domain is DTGVSQNPRHKITKRGQNVTFRCDPISEHNRLYWYRQTLGQGPEFLTYFQNEAQLEKSRLLSDRFSAERPKGSFSTLEIQRTEQGDSAMYLCASSSQGLRTSGPYEQYFGPGTRLTVT.

The chain employs TRBV5-6 and TRBJ1-5; D unresolved. CDR1 and CDR2 from the germline V gene are SGHDT and YYEEEE. The ends were cut back, 0 bases at V and 5 bases at J, with 9 bases in the middle. This CDR3 comprises 14 residues. The DNA for the CDR3 is TGTGCCAGCAGCTTGGTCGGGGTTGATCAGCCCCAGCATTTT. Its protein product is CASSLVGVDQPQHF.

V usage is TRBV6-1 and J usage is TRBJ1-5; D perhaps matches TRBD1 (6 bases). The CDR3 spans 14 residues. Trimming took off 6 bases at V and 3 bases at J, with 12 bases between the two ends. CDR1 is MNHNS and CDR2 is SASEGT in the germline V gene. In DNA, the CDR3 is TGTGCCAGCAGGCCCGGACAGCTCAATCAGCCCCAGCATTTT. Its protein is CASRPGQLNQPQHF.

This clone was picked up a small number of times. This sequence joins TRBV11-2 and TRBJ2-5, with 7 nucleotides matching TRBD2. V was pared by 3 bases and J by 3 bases, with 7 bases of the junction left unmatched. The germline gives CDR1 SGHAT, CDR2 FQNNGV. CDR3 length: 15 residues. CDR3 in DNA: TGTGCCAGCAGCTTCTATGCTCTAGCGGAAGAGACCCAGTACTTC. Translating it yields CASSFYALAEETQYF.

The chain is built from TRBV6-5 and TRBJ2-2; D not resolved. The CDR3 has 14 amino acids. V was cut by 6 bases and J by 2 bases, with 10 bases left in between. Per germline, CDR1 MNHEY and CDR2 SVGAGI. The chain's CDR3 is CASRQALNTGELFF. CDR3 in DNA: TGTGCCAGCAGGCAGGCCCTTAACACCGGGGAGCTGTTTTTT.

The chain joins TRBV3-1 (or the pseudogene TRBV3-2) to TRBJ1-1; D gene unclear. Germline lookup yields CDR1 LGHDT and CDR2 YNNKEL (reference sequence). Trimming left V 6 bases short and J 1 base short, with 12 bases between. This CDR3 region has 14 residues. The CDR3 coding sequence is TGTGCCAGCAGACCCACATCCGCGAACACTGAAGCTTTCTTT. It yields the protein CASRPTSANTEAFF.

The rearrangement joins TRBV28 to TRBJ1-2; no reliable D call. Germline-derived CDR1 and CDR2 are MDHEN and SYDVKM. This CDR3 has 14 amino acids. The V end lost 5 bases, the J end lost 3 bases, and 13 bases lay between the germline ends. This chain's CDR3 is CASSPPADYYGYTF. As DNA, the CDR3 is TGTGCCAGCAGTCCCCCGGCGGATTACTATGGCTACACCTTC.

As to this clone: The sample has other DNA sequences that encode this CDR3 too. This rearrangement joins TRBV7-2 to TRBJ2-1, with unresolved D. CDR1 and CDR2 (germline): SGHTA, FQGNSA. The CDR3 is 13 residues long. The V and J ends lost 6 bases and 0 bases respectively, with 6 bases between them. For the CDR3, the DNA is TGTGCCAGCAGTCTCAGCTCCTACAATGAGCAGTTCTTC. It translates to CASSLSSYNEQFF.

The chain uses TRBV6-1 and TRBJ1-3; D not certain. CDR3 length: 14 residues. Trimming stripped 7 bases from V and 0 bases from J, with 10 bases between. Per germline, CDR1 MNHNS and CDR2 SASEGT. The CDR3 DNA is TGTGCCAGCACGAGCGAAAGCTCTGGAAACACCATATATTTT. It yields the protein CASTSESSGNTIYF.

The genes are TRBV5-1 and TRBJ2-2, with 8 bases matching TRBD2. V lost 3 bases, J lost 0 bases, and 4 bases stayed unmatched. This CDR3 comprises 16 residues. Per germline, CDR1 SGHRS and CDR2 YFSETQ. CDR3 loop: CASSYLGLANTGELFF. As DNA, the CDR3 is TGCGCCAGCAGCTACCTGGGACTAGCGAACACCGGGGAGCTGTTTTTT.

The chain uses TRBV7-9 and TRBJ1-5; tentative D call: TRBD1 (5 bases). The CDR3 consists of 13 residues. Per germline, CDR1 SEHNR and CDR2 FQNEAQ (reference sequence). V lost 0 bases and J lost 8, with 8 bases in between. This CDR3 reads CASSLAQGKPQHF. DNA of the CDR3: TGTGCCAGCAGCTTAGCGCAGGGTAAGCCCCAGCATTTT. Complete variable domain (other parts from reference TRBV7-9 and TRBJ1-5): DTGVSQNPRHKITKRGQNVTFRCDPISEHNRLYWYRQTLGQGPEFLTYFQNEAQLEKSRLLSDRFSAERPKGSFSTLEIQRTEQGDSAMYLCASSLAQGKPQHFGDGTRLSIL.

The CDR3 coding sequence is TGTGCCAGCAGGGCGGGGGGTGTGGAAGGAAACACCATATATTTT. This translates into CASRAGGVEGNTIYF. The genes are TRBV28 and TRBJ1-3, with D possibly TRBD1 on 5 matching bases. V lost 6 bases, J lost 4 bases, and 16 bases lay in between. Germline-derived CDR1 and CDR2 are MDHEN and SYDVKM. There are 15 residues in the CDR3.

The chain uses TRBV28 and TRBJ1-2, with 11 positions matching TRBD1. The CDR3 extends over 16 amino acids. The V and J ends lost 3 bases and 5 bases, in that order; junction bases with no gene match: 8. In germline, CDR1 is MDHEN, CDR2 SYDVKM. CDR3 coding DNA: TGTGCCAGCAGTTTCTACGGACAGGGGGCAGGTTATGGCTACACCTTC. Translation: CASSFYGQGAGYGYTF.

The chain is built from TRBV5-1 and TRBJ1-2; the match to TRBD1 covers 9 bases. The J segment lost 9 bases and the V segment lost 4 bases, leaving 7 bases of the junction unmatched. Germline lookup yields CDR1 SGHRS and CDR2 YFSETQ. The CDR3 is 13 residues long. CDR3 nucleotide sequence: TGCGCCAGCAGCCCGGGGGACAGGGAGCGCTACACCTTC. It is translated as CASSPGDRERYTF.

The chain couples TRBV28 to TRBJ1-2, with 9 positions matching TRBD1. The J segment lost 6 bases and the V segment lost 5 bases, leaving 4 bases of the junction unmatched. The CDR3 spans 13 residues. Germline V CDR1 and CDR2: MDHEN, SYDVKM. This chain's CDR3 is CASSGTGRHGYTF. The CDR3 DNA sequence: TGTGCCAGCAGTGGGACAGGGAGGCATGGCTACACCTTC.

V and J are TRBV10-3 and TRBJ2-7, with D tentatively TRBD1 (6 bases). The CDR3 is 16 amino acids. Between the trimmed V and J ends, which lost 10 bases and 1 base, there was a span of 23 bases. Germline CDR1 ENHRY, CDR2 SYGVKD. CDR3 protein: CATKSAMDSISYEQYF. For the CDR3, the DNA is TGTGCCACCAAAAGCGCGATGGACAGTATATCCTACGAGCAGTACTTC.